This section outlines one T cell receptor (beta chain) sequence together with its context. Profiled with immunoSEQ multiplex PCR; TCRdb holds only in-frame clones, not every one. The sample has 17,000 or so clones; 74% are singletons. CDR1 is SGHTA and CDR2 is FQGTGA in the germline V gene. V shed 0 bases and J shed 2 bases, with 9 bases lying between them. The CDR3 is 15 residues long. One to two pinch biopsies were taken from the rectum during colonoscopy. The data belong to a study of pediatric ulcerative colitis. The clonotype originates from a girl between 5 and 17 years old with moderate ulcerative colitis. V and J are TRBV7-3 and TRBJ2-3; unclear D gene. Material for sequencing was gut tissue. The CDR3 DNA reads TGTGCCAGCAGCTTAACCGCCCCCAACACAGATACGCAGTATTTT. Translation gives CASSLTAPNTDTQYF.